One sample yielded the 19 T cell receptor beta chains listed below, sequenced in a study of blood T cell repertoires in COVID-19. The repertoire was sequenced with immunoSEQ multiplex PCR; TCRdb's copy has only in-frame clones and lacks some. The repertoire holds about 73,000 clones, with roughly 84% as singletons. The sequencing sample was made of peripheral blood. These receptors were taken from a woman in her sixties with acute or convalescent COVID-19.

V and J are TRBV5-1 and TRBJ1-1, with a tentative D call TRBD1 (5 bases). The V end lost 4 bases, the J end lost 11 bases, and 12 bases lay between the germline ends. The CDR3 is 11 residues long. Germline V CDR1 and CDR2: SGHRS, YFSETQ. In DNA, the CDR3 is TGCGCCAGCAGCGACCAGGGTGACGCTTTCTTT. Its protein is CASSDQGDAFF.

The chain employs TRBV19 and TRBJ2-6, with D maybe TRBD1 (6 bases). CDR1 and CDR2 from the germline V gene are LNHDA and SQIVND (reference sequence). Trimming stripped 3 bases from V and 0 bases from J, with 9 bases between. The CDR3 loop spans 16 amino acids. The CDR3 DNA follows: TGTGCCAGTAGTATCAGGGGCAGCTCTGGGGCCAACGTCCTGACTTTC. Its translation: CASSIRGSSGANVLTF.

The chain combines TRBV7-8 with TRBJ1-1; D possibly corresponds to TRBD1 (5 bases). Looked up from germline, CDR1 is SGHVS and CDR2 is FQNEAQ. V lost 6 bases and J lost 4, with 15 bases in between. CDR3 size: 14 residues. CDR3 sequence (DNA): TGTGCCAGCAGGGGAACCGGGACTCTCACTGAAGCTTTCTTT. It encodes CASRGTGTLTEAFF.

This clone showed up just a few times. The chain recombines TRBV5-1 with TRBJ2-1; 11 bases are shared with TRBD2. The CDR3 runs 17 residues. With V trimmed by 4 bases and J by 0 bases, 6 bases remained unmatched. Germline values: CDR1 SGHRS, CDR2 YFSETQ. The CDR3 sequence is CASSPGLAVVSYNEQFF. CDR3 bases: TGCGCCAGCAGCCCGGGACTAGCGGTTGTCTCCTACAATGAGCAGTTCTTC. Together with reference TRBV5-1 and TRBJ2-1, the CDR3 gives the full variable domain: KAGVTQTPRYLIKTRGQQVTLSCSPISGHRSVSWYQQTPGQGLQFLFEYFSETQRNKGNFPGRFSGRQFSNSRSEMNVSTLELGDSALYLCASSPGLAVVSYNEQFFGPGTRLTVL.

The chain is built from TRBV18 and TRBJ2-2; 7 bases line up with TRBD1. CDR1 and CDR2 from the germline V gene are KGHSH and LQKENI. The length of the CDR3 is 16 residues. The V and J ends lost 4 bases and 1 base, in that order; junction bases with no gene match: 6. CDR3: CASSLVGQVNTGELFF. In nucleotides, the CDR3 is TGTGCCAGCTCACTGGTCGGACAGGTGAACACCGGGGAGCTGTTTTTT.

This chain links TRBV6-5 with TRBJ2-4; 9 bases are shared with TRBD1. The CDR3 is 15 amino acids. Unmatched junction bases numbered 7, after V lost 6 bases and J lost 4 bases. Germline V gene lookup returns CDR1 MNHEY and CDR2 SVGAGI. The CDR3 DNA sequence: TGTGCCAGCAGCGAGTTTGGGACAGGGAAAAACATTCAGTACTTC. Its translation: CASSEFGTGKNIQYF.

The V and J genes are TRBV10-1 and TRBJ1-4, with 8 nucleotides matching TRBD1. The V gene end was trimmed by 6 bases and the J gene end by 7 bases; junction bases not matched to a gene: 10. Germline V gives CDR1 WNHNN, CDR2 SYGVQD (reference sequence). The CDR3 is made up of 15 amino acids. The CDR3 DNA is TGCGCCAGCAGCGAAACCGGGACAGGCGCTGAAAAACTGTTTTTT. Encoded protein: CASSETGTGAEKLFF.

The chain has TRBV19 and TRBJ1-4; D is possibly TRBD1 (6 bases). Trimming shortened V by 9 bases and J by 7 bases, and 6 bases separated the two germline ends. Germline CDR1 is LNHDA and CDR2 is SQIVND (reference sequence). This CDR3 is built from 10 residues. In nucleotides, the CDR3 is TGTGCCAGCAGGGGTGAAAAACTGTTTTTT. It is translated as CASRGEKLFF.

DNA for the CDR3: TGCGCCAGCAGCACCCCGACAGGGGAGGGTACTGAAGCTTTCTTT. It specifies CASSTPTGEGTEAFF. The chain links TRBV5-1 to TRBJ1-1, with 8 bases lining up with TRBD1. V trimming: 4 bases; J trimming: 5 bases; junction bases outside the gene matches: 10. Germline V CDR1 and CDR2: SGHRS, YFSETQ. This CDR3 contains 15 residues.

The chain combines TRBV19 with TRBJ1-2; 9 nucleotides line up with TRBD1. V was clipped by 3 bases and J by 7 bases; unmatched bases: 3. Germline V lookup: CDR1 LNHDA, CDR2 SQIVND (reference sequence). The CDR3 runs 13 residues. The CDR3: CASSIEQGAGYTF. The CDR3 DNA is TGTGCCAGTAGTATCGAACAGGGGGCTGGCTACACCTTC.

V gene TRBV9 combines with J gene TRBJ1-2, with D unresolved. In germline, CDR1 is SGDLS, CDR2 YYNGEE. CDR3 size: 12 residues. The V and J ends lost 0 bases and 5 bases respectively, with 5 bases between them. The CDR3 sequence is CASSVVAYGYTF. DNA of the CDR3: TGTGCCAGCAGCGTAGTAGCTTATGGCTACACCTTC.

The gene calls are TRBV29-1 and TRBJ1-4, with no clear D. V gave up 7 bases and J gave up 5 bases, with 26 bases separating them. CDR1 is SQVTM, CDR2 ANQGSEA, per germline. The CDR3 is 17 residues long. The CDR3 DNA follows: TGCAGCGCAGCCGGAGCGTCCACGAGGAACGAAAATGAAAAACTGTTTTTT. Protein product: CSAAGASTRNENEKLFF.

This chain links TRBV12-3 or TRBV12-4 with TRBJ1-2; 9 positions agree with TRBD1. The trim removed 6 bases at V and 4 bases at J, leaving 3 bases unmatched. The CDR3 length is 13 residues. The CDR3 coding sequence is TGTGCCAGCAGGTCGACAGGGGGCTATGGCTACACCTTC. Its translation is CASRSTGGYGYTF.

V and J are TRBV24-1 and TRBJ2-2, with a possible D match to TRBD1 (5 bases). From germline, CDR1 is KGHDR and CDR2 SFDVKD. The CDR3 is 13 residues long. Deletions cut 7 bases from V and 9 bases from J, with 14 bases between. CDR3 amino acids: CATSSTVVRELFF. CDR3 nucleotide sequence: TGTGCCACCAGCTCGACAGTGGTCCGGGAGCTGTTTTTT.

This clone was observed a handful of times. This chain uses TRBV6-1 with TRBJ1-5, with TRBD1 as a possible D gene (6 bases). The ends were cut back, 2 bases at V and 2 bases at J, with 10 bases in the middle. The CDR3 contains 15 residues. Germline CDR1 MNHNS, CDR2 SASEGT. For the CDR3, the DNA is TGTGCCAGCAGTGAATCTCGACAGGGCAATCAGCCCCAGCATTTT. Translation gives CASSESRQGNQPQHF.

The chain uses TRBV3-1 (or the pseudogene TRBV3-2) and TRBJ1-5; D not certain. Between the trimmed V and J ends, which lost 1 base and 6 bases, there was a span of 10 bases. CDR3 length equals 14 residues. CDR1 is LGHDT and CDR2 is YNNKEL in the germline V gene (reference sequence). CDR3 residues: CASSQVGLSQPQHF. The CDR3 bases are TGTGCCAGCAGCCAAGTAGGACTTAGTCAGCCCCAGCATTTT.

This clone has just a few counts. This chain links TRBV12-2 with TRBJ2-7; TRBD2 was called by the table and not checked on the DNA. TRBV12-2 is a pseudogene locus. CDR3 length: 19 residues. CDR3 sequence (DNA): TGTGCAAGTCGCTTAGCGACCAGAGCGGGGGGGCCTCCCTACTACGAGCAGTACTTC. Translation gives CASRLATRAGGPPYYEQYF.

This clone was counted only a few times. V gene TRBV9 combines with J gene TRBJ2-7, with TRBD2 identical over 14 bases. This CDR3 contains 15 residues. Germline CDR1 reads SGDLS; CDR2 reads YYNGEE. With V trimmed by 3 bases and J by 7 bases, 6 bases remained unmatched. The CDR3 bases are TGTGCCAGCAGCGCCGCCGGGACTAGCGGGGGAGAGCAGTACTTC. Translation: CASSAAGTSGGEQYF. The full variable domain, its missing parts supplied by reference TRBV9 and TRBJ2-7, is DSGVTQTPKHLITATGQRVTLRCSPRSGDLSVYWYQQSLDQGLQFLIQYYNGEERAKGNILERFSAQQFPDLHSELNLSSLELGDSALYFCASSAAGTSGGEQYFGPGTRLTVT.

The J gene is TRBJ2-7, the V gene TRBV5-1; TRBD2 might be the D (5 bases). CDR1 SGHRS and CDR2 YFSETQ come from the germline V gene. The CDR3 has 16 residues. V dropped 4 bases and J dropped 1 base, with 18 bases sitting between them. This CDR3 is CASSPEGPTLSYEQYF. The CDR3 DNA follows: TGCGCCAGCAGCCCTGAGGGTCCCACCCTTTCCTACGAGCAGTACTTC.